This T cell receptor (beta chain) was observed in a study of cytomegalovirus exposure and HLA in healthy donors. For the study at large: Earlier sequencing of 150 million to 200 million T cells yielded roughly 100 million unique TCR beta sequences. General study points: Researchers counted some 150 TCR beta chains as cytomegalovirus-associated.

Vbeta (60) and Jbeta (13) primers were used in the PCR. Repertoires were generated with immunoSEQ multiplex PCR, while TCRdb's copy carries only in-frame clones and drops some. The sample records 130,000 or so clones, about 79% being singletons. V shed 5 bases and J shed 5 bases, with 11 bases lying between them. This CDR3 comprises 13 residues. The germline gives CDR1 MNHNY, CDR2 SVGAGI (reference sequence). Comment on this clone: Its antigen remains unknown.

Sequenced: PBMCs. The rearrangement joins TRBV6-6 to TRBJ2-3; possibly TRBD1 for D (5 bases). The TCR comes from a female donor in good health and CMV-seropositive. CDR3 nucleotides: TGTGCCAGCAGTGGATCAGGGTTAGATACGCAGTATTTT. Amino acid sequence: CASSGSGLDTQYF.